A selection of T cell receptor beta chains follows, all from one sample in a study of CD8+ T cells in alopecia areata. This table comes from immunoSEQ multiplex PCR, and its TCRdb copy is limited to in-frame clones, with some not included. The table records approximately 190,000 clones, over 45% of them present only once. This sample comprised CD4+ T cells sorted from blood, obtained at week 24, from a patient treated with tofacitinib. These receptors were obtained from a human donor with alopecia areata. Each CDR3 is given with its conserved first and last residue. Each record gives: D gene, V gene, J gene, clone size, CDR3 DNA, CDR3 protein. The D gene is left open where the match is weak. Clone size is stated in some rows and not others, as once, few, many or a class when expanded.

-,TRBV7-9,TRBJ2-5,-,TGTGCCAGCAGCTTAGGGAATCAAGAGACCCAGTACTTC,CASSLGNQETQYF
-,TRBV2,TRBJ2-5,-,TGTGCCAGCAGTGAAGTAAGCGGGGAGACCCAGTACTTC,CASSEVSGETQYF
-,TRBV4-2,TRBJ1-4,-,TGTGCCAGCAGCCAACGGGGAGGAACTAATGAAAAACTGTTTTTT,CASSQRGGTNEKLFF
-,TRBV5-6,TRBJ2-5,-,TGTGCCAGCAGCTCCGCCAGGCGGGAGACCCAGTACTTC,CASSSARRETQYF
TRBD2,TRBV4-3,TRBJ2-3,-,TGCGCCACATCGGGGGGGGTAAAGGGTACGCAGTATTTT,CATSGGVKGTQYF
-,TRBV5-1,TRBJ2-3,-,TGCGCCAGCAACCGAGGGACCACAGATACGCAGTATTTT,CASNRGTTDTQYF
-,TRBV6-5,TRBJ2-7,-,TGTGCCAGCAGTCCCGTGGCAGGGGTCTACGAGCAGTACTTC,CASSPVAGVYEQYF
-,TRBV29-1,TRBJ2-1,-,TGCAGGTTTCCCGGGACACCTGGGGATGAGCAGTTCTTC,CRFPGTPGDEQFF
TRBD1,TRBV9,TRBJ1-3,-,TGTGCCAGCAGCGTAGGAGGAGGACAGGGCTCTGGAAACACCATATATTTT,CASSVGGGQGSGNTIYF
-,TRBV9,TRBJ1-6,-,TGTGCCAGCAGCGTAGTAGGGGTGGATTCACCCCTCCACTTT,CASSVVGVDSPLHF
-,TRBV19,TRBJ2-2,-,TGTGCCATCGCGGGGCAGGAAATGGTGTCCGGGGAGCTGTTTTTT,CAIAGQEMVSGELFF
-,TRBV5-6,TRBJ2-1,-,TGTGCCAGCAGATCCCTTAGTGAGCAGTTCTTC,CASRSLSEQFF
-,TRBV30,TRBJ2-1,-,TGTGCCTGGAGCCGGGGGAAGTCCTACAATGAGCAGTTCTTC,CAWSRGKSYNEQFF
-,TRBV5-4,TRBJ2-3,-,TGTGCCAGCAGCTCTACAGGGAGCACAGATACGCAGTATTTT,CASSSTGSTDTQYF
-,TRBV5-1,TRBJ2-3,few,TGCGCCAGCAGCTCCAGCGGATCAAGGAGCACAGATACGCAGTATTTT,CASSSSGSRSTDTQYF
-,TRBV28,TRBJ2-4,few,TGTGCCAGCAACCCTCTGGGGGTGGTAGCCAAAAACATTCAGTACTTC,CASNPLGVVAKNIQYF
-,TRBV7-9,TRBJ2-1,-,TGTGCCAGCAGCTTAGGGGCCAGGGCCAATGAGCAGTTCTTC,CASSLGARANEQFF
-,TRBV19,TRBJ2-3,-,TGTGCCAGTAGTTCAGTCGGCGGAAGCACAGATACGCAGTATTTT,CASSSVGGSTDTQYF
-,TRBV5-1,TRBJ2-7,-,TGCGCCAGCAGCTTGACAGTCCACGAGCAGTACTTC,CASSLTVHEQYF
TRBD1,TRBV27,TRBJ2-5,-,TGTGCCAGCAGTTTCGGGACAGGGGGTAGAGAGACCCAGTACTTC,CASSFGTGGRETQYF
TRBD2,TRBV4-1,TRBJ2-5,-,TGCGCCAGCAGCCAAAACACGGGGGGGGAGACCCAGTACTTC,CASSQNTGGETQYF
TRBD1,TRBV27,TRBJ1-5,-,TGTGCCAGCAGTGGGCAGGGGGGTCAGCCCCAGCATTTT,CASSGQGGQPQHF
TRBD1,TRBV5-4,TRBJ2-2,few,TGTGCCAGCAGCCTCCTCGGACAGGGGGCGAGGACCGGGGAGCTGTTTTTT,CASSLLGQGARTGELFF
TRBD2,TRBV2,TRBJ2-5,-,TGTGCCAGCCGTTCGGGAGGGCCAGTGAAGACCCAGTACTTC,CASRSGGPVKTQYF
-,TRBV6-6,TRBJ2-1,few,TGTGCCAGCAGTTACTCGAATGGCGGGGTTCATGAGCAGTTCTTC,CASSYSNGGVHEQFF
-,TRBV7-9,TRBJ2-3,-,TGTGCCAGCAGCTCCGAGAGCTTCACAGATACGCAGTATTTT,CASSSESFTDTQYF
TRBD1,TRBV18,TRBJ2-4,-,TGTGCCAGCTCACCGAGCACAGGGGCCATAGCCAAAAACATTCAGTACTTC,CASSPSTGAIAKNIQYF
-,TRBV14,TRBJ2-5,few,TGTGCCAGCAGCCAAGATTGGGAGACCCAGTACTTC,CASSQDWETQYF
-,TRBV30,TRBJ1-1,-,TGTGCCTGGAGTGTCCGAGACAGCTCTGAAGCTTTCTTT,CAWSVRDSSEAFF
-,TRBV20-1,TRBJ1-2,-,TGCAGTGCTAGTGGCAGTTTTGGCTACACCTTC,CSASGSFGYTF
-,TRBV5-4,TRBJ2-3,-,TGTGCCAGCAGCTTGAGGCTAGCGTCCGATACGCAGTATTTT,CASSLRLASDTQYF
-,TRBV29-1,TRBJ2-2,-,TGCAGCGTTTATTCAGGGACCGGGGAGCTGTTTTTT,CSVYSGTGELFF
-,TRBV30,TRBJ1-1,few,TGTGCCTGGAGTGGAACGGGGAATGGCGGGGCTTTCTTT,CAWSGTGNGGAFF
-,TRBV23-1,TRBJ1-5,-,TGCGCCAGCAGTCAATCCTTATGGACGGGGGGCGCATTGTCTAGTGGCAATCAGCCCCAGCATTTT,CASSQSLWTGGALSSGNQPQHF
-,TRBV11-2,TRBJ2-1,-,TGTGCCAGCAGCTCAGGGGGGGGCGCTGAGCAGTTCTTC,CASSSGGGAEQFF
-,TRBV9,TRBJ1-2,few,TGTGCCAGCAGCGGAAGATACGATTGGGGCTACACCTTC,CASSGRYDWGYTF
-,TRBV6-5,TRBJ1-2,-,TGTGCCAGCAGTTATATCACGGGGGGTGGCTACACCTTC,CASSYITGGGYTF
TRBD1,TRBV7-9,TRBJ2-3,-,TGTGCCAGCAGCTTATCAGGGACAGGTCGCCGCACAGATACGCAGTATTTT,CASSLSGTGRRTDTQYF
-,TRBV30,TRBJ2-1,-,TGTGCATCCGTACCGCAGTACAATGAGCAGTTCTTC,CASVPQYNEQFF
-,TRBV27,TRBJ2-7,-,TGTGCCAGCAGTCGCCCCCCTGTTTCCGAGCAGTACTTC,CASSRPPVSEQYF
-,TRBV5-1,TRBJ1-2,-,TGCGCCAGCAGCTTGGAACCGGGTGCTAACTATGGCTACACCTTC,CASSLEPGANYGYTF
-,TRBV4-2,TRBJ2-3,-,TGTGCCAGCAGCCAAGATGGTGGAGGGGCAGATACGCAGTATTTT,CASSQDGGGADTQYF
-,TRBV11-2,TRBJ1-1,-,TGTGCCAGCAGCACCGTGAGGGGGGGAAACACTGAAGCTTTCTTT,CASSTVRGGNTEAFF
-,TRBV9,TRBJ2-7,few,TGTGCCAGCAGCGTACGGGACGGCTCCTACGAGCAGTACTTC,CASSVRDGSYEQYF
-,TRBV28,TRBJ1-5,-,TGTGCCAGCAGATATAGCAATCAGCCCCAGCATTTT,CASRYSNQPQHF